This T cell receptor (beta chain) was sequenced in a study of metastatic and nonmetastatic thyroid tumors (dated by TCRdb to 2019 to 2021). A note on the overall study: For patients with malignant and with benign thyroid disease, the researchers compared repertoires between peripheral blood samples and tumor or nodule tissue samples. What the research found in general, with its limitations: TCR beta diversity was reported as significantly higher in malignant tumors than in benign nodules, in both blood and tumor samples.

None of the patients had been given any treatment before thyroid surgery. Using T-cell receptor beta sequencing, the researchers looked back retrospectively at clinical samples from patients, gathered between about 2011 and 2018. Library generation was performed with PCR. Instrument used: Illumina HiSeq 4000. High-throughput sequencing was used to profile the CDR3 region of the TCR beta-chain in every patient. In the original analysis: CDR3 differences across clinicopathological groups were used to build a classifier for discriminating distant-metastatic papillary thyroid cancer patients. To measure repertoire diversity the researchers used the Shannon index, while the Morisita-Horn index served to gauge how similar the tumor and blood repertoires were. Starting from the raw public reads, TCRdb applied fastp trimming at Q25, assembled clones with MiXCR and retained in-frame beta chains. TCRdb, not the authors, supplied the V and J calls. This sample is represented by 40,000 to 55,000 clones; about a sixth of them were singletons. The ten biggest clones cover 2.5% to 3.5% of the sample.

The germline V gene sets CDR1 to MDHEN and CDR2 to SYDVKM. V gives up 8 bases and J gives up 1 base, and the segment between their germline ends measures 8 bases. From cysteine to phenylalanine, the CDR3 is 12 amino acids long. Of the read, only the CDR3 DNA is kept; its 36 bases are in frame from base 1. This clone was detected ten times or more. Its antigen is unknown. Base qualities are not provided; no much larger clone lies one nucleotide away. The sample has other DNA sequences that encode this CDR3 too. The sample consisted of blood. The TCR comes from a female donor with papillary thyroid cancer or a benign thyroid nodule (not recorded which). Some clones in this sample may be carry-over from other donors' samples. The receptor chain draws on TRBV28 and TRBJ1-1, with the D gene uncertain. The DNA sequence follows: TGTGCCAGCTTATTGGAGAACACTGAAGCTTTCTTT. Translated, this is CASLLENTEAFF.